The 31 T cell receptor beta chains below all came from one sample that was sequenced in a study of T cell responses to AZD1222 COVID-19 vaccine. Some clones are missing from TCRdb's copy, which holds only in-frame ones; the method was immunoSEQ multiplex PCR. The sample shows roughly 80,000 clones, 88% of them seen only once. Material: peripheral blood, obtained on day 0 of MenACWY control vaccination. The receptors derive from an adult in good health.

CDR3 in amino acids: CASNENGGTSYYEKLFF. The CDR3, as DNA: TGTGCCAGCAACGAAAATGGCGGGACCTCGTACTATGAAAAACTGTTTTTT. V is TRBV28 and J is TRBJ1-4; D possibly corresponds to TRBD1 (5 bases). Per germline, CDR1 MDHEN and CDR2 SYDVKM. V lost 7 bases, J lost 6 bases, and 24 bases lay in between. The length of the CDR3 is 17 residues. Full variable domain (outside the CDR3, taken from reference TRBV28 and TRBJ1-4): DVKVTQSSRYLVKRTGEKVFLECVQDMDHENMFWYRQDPGLGLRLIYFSYDVKMKEKGDIPEGYSVSREKKERFSLILESASTNQTSMYLCASNENGGTSYYEKLFFGSGTQLSVL.

This clone is a singleton in its sample. The chain links TRBV6-5 to TRBJ2-2; no clear D gene. This CDR3 has 15 amino acids. Trimming cost V 6 bases and J 5 bases, with 16 bases left between them. The germline V gene has CDR1 MNHEY and CDR2 SVGAGI. The CDR3 coding sequence is TGTGCCAGCAGGGGAACGTCGGTAGTTACCGGGGAGCTGTTTTTT. Translation gives CASRGTSVVTGELFF.

The chain combines TRBV27 with TRBJ1-5, with 9 bases identical to TRBD1. Germline values: CDR1 MNHEY, CDR2 SMNVEV (reference sequence). The CDR3 contains 16 residues. Trimming at V came to 5 bases and at J to 1 base, leaving 6 bases not matched to a gene. The DNA for the CDR3 is TGTGCCAGCAGTCCGGACAGGGGAACGAGCAATCAGCCCCAGCATTTT. This encodes CASSPDRGTSNQPQHF.

A single count supports this clone. Mismatch with germline at one junction end may stem from a read error. The chain has TRBV5-1 and TRBJ2-7, with D perhaps TRBD1 (6 bases). Germline CDR1 SGHRS, CDR2 YFSETQ. This CDR3 is 15 amino acids long. The CDR3 region has the DNA TGCGCCAGCAGGTTGGAGACAGGTTGGGGCTACGAGCAGTACTTC. Its protein is CASRLETGWGYEQYF.

J is TRBJ2-7 and V is TRBV15; 7 nucleotides match TRBD1. Germline CDR1 LNHNV, CDR2 YYDKDF (reference sequence). With 0 bases clipped from V and 6 bases from J, the junction kept 8 bases outside the gene matches. The length of the CDR3 is 15 residues. CDR3 DNA sequence: TGTGCCACCAGCAGAGATTTTGAAGGGGGCTTCGAGCAGTACTTC. Protein product: CATSRDFEGGFEQYF.

V is TRBV28 and J is TRBJ1-1; D may be TRBD1 (5 bases). CDR3 size: 15 residues. V gave up 10 bases and J gave up 1 base, with 19 bases separating them. CDR1 and CDR2 from the germline V gene are MDHEN and SYDVKM. This chain's CDR3 is CATTATGTANTEAFF. CDR3 in DNA: TGTGCCACTACCGCCACCGGGACCGCGAACACTGAAGCTTTCTTT.

The rearrangement joins TRBV27 to TRBJ2-7, with D uncertain. Germline CDR1 MNHEY, CDR2 SMNVEV (reference sequence). The CDR3 is made up of 13 amino acids. Between the trimmed V and J ends, which lost 2 bases and 3 bases, there was a span of 8 bases. CDR3 amino acids: CASSLTRIYEQYF. DNA for the CDR3: TGTGCCAGCAGTTTAACTCGCATCTACGAGCAGTACTTC.

This clone has only one observation. The chain joins TRBV4-3 to TRBJ1-1; D is ambiguous. Trimming stripped 3 bases from V and 1 base from J, with 12 bases between. The CDR3 sequence is 15 residues long. The germline V gene encodes CDR1 LGHNA and CDR2 YSLEER. In DNA form, the CDR3 reads TGCGCCAGCAGCCACGGACGGGGAACGAACACTGAAGCTTTCTTT. Translation: CASSHGRGTNTEAFF.

The count of this clone is one. The genes are TRBV28 and TRBJ2-4; 7 bases match TRBD1. Germline trimming cut 8 bases from V and 4 bases from J; bases unmatched to any gene: 8. The CDR3 covers 14 residues. The germline V gene has CDR1 MDHEN and CDR2 SYDVKM. CDR3 in amino acids: CASRGGGAKNIQYF. CDR3 bases: TGTGCCAGCCGAGGGGGCGGAGCTAAAAACATTCAGTACTTC.

The chain uses TRBV18 and TRBJ1-1, with D perhaps TRBD1 (6 bases). Germline values: CDR1 KGHSH, CDR2 LQKENI. The V and J ends lost 2 bases and 3 bases respectively, with 7 bases between them. The CDR3 has 13 amino acids. The CDR3 here is CASSPNRDTEAFF. The CDR3 DNA follows: TGTGCCAGCTCACCAAACAGGGACACTGAAGCTTTCTTT. Full variable domain (rest looked up from reference TRBV18 and TRBJ1-1): NAGVMQNPRHLVRRRGQEARLRCSPMKGHSHVYWYRQLPEEGLKFMVYLQKENIIDESGMPKERFSAEFPKEGPSILRIQQVVRGDSAAYFCASSPNRDTEAFFGQGTRLTVV.

The CDR3 spells CASSPNREETQYF. CDR3 coding DNA: TGTGCCAGCTCACCTAACAGGGAAGAGACCCAGTACTTC. V gene TRBV18 combines with J gene TRBJ2-5; tentatively, D is TRBD1 (6 bases). This CDR3 contains 13 residues. CDR1 KGHSH and CDR2 LQKENI come from the germline V gene. Trimming removed 3 bases from V and 3 bases from J, with 8 bases in between. Full variable domain (rest looked up from reference TRBV18 and TRBJ2-5): NAGVMQNPRHLVRRRGQEARLRCSPMKGHSHVYWYRQLPEEGLKFMVYLQKENIIDESGMPKERFSAEFPKEGPSILRIQQVVRGDSAAYFCASSPNREETQYFGPGTRLLVL.

The V and J genes are TRBV7-2 and TRBJ2-2; the match to TRBD2 covers 11 bases. With 2 bases clipped from V and 0 bases from J, the junction kept 2 bases outside the gene matches. The CDR3 runs 17 residues. From germline, CDR1 is SGHTA and CDR2 FQGNSA. The CDR3 DNA reads as TGTGCCAGCAGCTTACTAGCGGGAGGACCGAACACCGGGGAGCTGTTTTTT. Its protein product is CASSLLAGGPNTGELFF.

The chain employs TRBV29-1 and TRBJ2-1; TRBD1 matches 9 bases. Per the germline V gene, CDR1 is SQVTM and CDR2 is ANQGSEA. V lost 6 bases and J lost 9; bases outside the gene matches: 9. This CDR3 region has 13 residues. CDR3 coding DNA: TGCAGCGTGCTGGTACAGGGGGCTGCTGAGCAGTTCTTC. This sequence encodes CSVLVQGAAEQFF.

The chain's CDR3 is CASSLANSQPQHF. CDR3 coding DNA: TGTGCCAGCAGTTTAGCGAATTCCCAGCCCCAGCATTTT. This chain connects TRBV12-3 or TRBV12-4 to TRBJ1-5; D uncertain. V dropped 0 bases and J dropped 7 bases, with 7 bases sitting between them. The CDR3 sequence is 13 residues long.

The rearrangement joins TRBV6-2 or TRBV6-3 to TRBJ1-5; 9 positions agree with TRBD1. The germline V gene encodes CDR1 MNHEY and CDR2 SVGEGT. Trimming took 6 bases from V and 4 from J; bases not matched to a gene: 7. The CDR3 runs to 15 residues. The CDR3 region has the DNA TGTGCCAGCAGCCACAGGGGGCGGGAGAATCAGCCCCAGCATTTT. It encodes CASSHRGRENQPQHF.

This clone was seen a single time. The chain combines TRBV6-5 with TRBJ1-5; no clear D gene. The V gene's germline CDR1 is MNHEY and CDR2 SVGAGI. The V end was cut by 7 bases, the J end by 5 bases, with 18 bases between. The CDR3 totals 15 residues. The CDR3 reads CASNLPGPSYQPQHF. The CDR3 nucleotides are TGTGCCAGCAACCTCCCGGGCCCCAGCTATCAGCCCCAGCATTTT.

This chain uses TRBV30 with TRBJ1-2; TRBD1 aligns across 11 bases. The trim removed 2 bases at V and 0 bases at J, leaving 5 bases unmatched. The CDR3 sequence is 16 residues long. Per germline, CDR1 GTSNPN and CDR2 SVGIG (reference sequence). The CDR3 region is CAWSLGTGGSNYGYTF. The DNA for the CDR3 is TGTGCCTGGAGTCTGGGGACAGGGGGATCTAACTATGGCTACACCTTC.

The genes are TRBV6-2 or TRBV6-3 and TRBJ2-2, with D perhaps matching TRBD2 (6 bases). Germline loops: CDR1 MNHEY, CDR2 SVGEGT. V lost 6 bases and J lost 8, with 13 bases in between. This CDR3 is 13 amino acids long. Here the CDR3 DNA reads TGTGCCAGCAGCTGGGGGGACGCAGGGGAGCTGTTTTTT. Translated: CASSWGDAGELFF.

The chain joins TRBV12-3 or TRBV12-4 to TRBJ1-5, with TRBD1 as a possible D gene (6 bases). The ends were cut back, 5 bases at V and 7 bases at J, with 12 bases in the middle. The CDR3 runs 13 residues. The CDR3 sequence is CASSAQGIQPQHF. Here the CDR3 DNA reads TGTGCCAGCAGTGCTCAGGGGATCCAGCCCCAGCATTTT.

The chain joins TRBV28 to TRBJ2-3; the match to TRBD2 covers 12 bases. Germline CDR1 and CDR2: MDHEN and SYDVKM. The CDR3 consists of 15 residues. V was pared by 4 bases and J by 5 bases, with 4 bases of the junction left unmatched. CDR3 DNA sequence: TGTGCCAGCAGTTATCCGGGACTAGCGGGAGATACGCAGTATTTT. This encodes CASSYPGLAGDTQYF. The full variable domain, its missing parts supplied by reference TRBV28 and TRBJ2-3, is DVKVTQSSRYLVKRTGEKVFLECVQDMDHENMFWYRQDPGLGLRLIYFSYDVKMKEKGDIPEGYSVSREKKERFSLILESASTNQTSMYLCASSYPGLAGDTQYFGPGTRLTVL.

J is TRBJ1-4 and V is TRBV9; 9 nucleotides line up with TRBD1. The CDR3 is 15 residues long. The V gene end was trimmed by 4 bases and the J gene end by 4 bases; junction bases not matched to a gene: 5. The germline V gene has CDR1 SGDLS and CDR2 YYNGEE. The CDR3: CASSSGTGINEKLFF. CDR3 DNA: TGTGCCAGCAGCTCCGGGACAGGGATTAATGAAAAACTGTTTTTT.

The V call is TRBV24-1, the J call TRBJ2-4; 12 bases are shared with TRBD1. Germline trimming cut 5 bases from V and 9 bases from J; bases unmatched to any gene: 7. This CDR3 contains 15 residues. From germline, CDR1 is KGHDR and CDR2 SFDVKD. As DNA, the CDR3 is TGTGCCACCAGTGGTCCGGGACAGGGGGCCGGCATTCAGTACTTC. It encodes CATSGPGQGAGIQYF.

V is TRBV7-9 and J is TRBJ2-7; 9 positions agree with TRBD2. Trimming took 5 bases from V and 1 from J; bases not matched to a gene: 9. The CDR3 consists of 16 residues. Germline CDR1 and CDR2: SEHNR and FQNEAQ (reference sequence). The CDR3 nucleotides are TGTGCCAGCAGCCCCCCCAGCGGGAGGCAGTCCTACGAGCAGTACTTC. It encodes CASSPPSGRQSYEQYF.

This clone has a single count. The V call is TRBV3-1 (or the pseudogene TRBV3-2), the J call TRBJ1-6; D is ambiguous. The germline V and J ends were trimmed by 0 bases and 5 bases, with 11 bases remaining between them. Germline V gene sequence: CDR1 LGHDT, CDR2 YNNKEL (reference sequence). This CDR3 is built from 16 residues. Written as DNA, the CDR3 is TGTGCCAGCAGCCAAGATTTGCCGGCTGATAATTCACCCCTCCACTTT. Translated, it gives CASSQDLPADNSPLHF.

This sequence joins TRBV5-1 and TRBJ1-2, with a tentative D call TRBD1 (5 bases). Trimming took 4 bases from V and 8 from J, leaving 21 bases between them. Per the germline V gene, CDR1 is SGHRS and CDR2 is YFSETQ. This CDR3 contains 15 residues. CDR3 in DNA: TGCGCCAGCAGCCTAGCACCCGGGACGGATGGGGGCTACACCTTC. This translates into CASSLAPGTDGGYTF. Filled out from reference TRBV5-1 and TRBJ1-2, the complete variable domain reads KAGVTQTPRYLIKTRGQQVTLSCSPISGHRSVSWYQQTPGQGLQFLFEYFSETQRNKGNFPGRFSGRQFSNSRSEMNVSTLELGDSALYLCASSLAPGTDGGYTFGSGTRLTVV.

This clone has a single count. This chain joins TRBV5-5 and TRBJ1-5; 9 positions match TRBD1. Germline V gives CDR1 SGHKS, CDR2 YYEKEE (reference sequence). V dropped 2 bases and J dropped 1; count of bases not matched to a gene: 1. This CDR3 spans 15 amino acids. CDR3 loop: CASSFTGGSNQPQHF. DNA for the CDR3: TGTGCCAGCAGCTTCACAGGGGGCAGCAATCAGCCCCAGCATTTT.

This chain joins TRBV19 and TRBJ1-2, with TRBD1 matching over 7 bases. The germline V gene encodes CDR1 LNHDA and CDR2 SQIVND (reference sequence). The trim removed 7 bases at V and 3 bases at J, leaving 11 bases unmatched. The CDR3 consists of 15 residues. The CDR3 here is CASIPTRGQYYGYTF. The CDR3 nucleotides read TGTGCCAGTATTCCCACGAGGGGACAGTACTATGGCTACACCTTC. Full variable domain (remainder filled in from reference TRBV19 and TRBJ1-2): DGGITQSPKYLFRKEGQNVTLSCEQNLNHDAMYWYRQDPGQGLRLIYYSQIVNDFQKGDIAEGYSVSREKKESFPLTVTSAQKNPTAFYLCASIPTRGQYYGYTFGSGTRLTVV.

The gene calls are TRBV5-1 and TRBJ2-7, with D tentatively TRBD1 (6 bases). Trimming removed 0 bases from V and 0 bases from J, with 10 bases in between. This CDR3 comprises 15 residues. Germline CDR1 and CDR2: SGHRS and YFSETQ. CDR3 loop: CASSLGQAASYEQYF. CDR3 DNA: TGCGCCAGCAGCTTGGGACAGGCTGCCTCCTACGAGCAGTACTTC.

This chain uses TRBV28 with TRBJ1-1, with TRBD1 as a possible D gene (6 bases). Trimming cost V 3 bases and J 12 bases, with 17 bases left between them. Germline loops: CDR1 MDHEN, CDR2 SYDVKM. The CDR3 is made up of 13 amino acids. The CDR3 here is CASSLEGGRETFF. The CDR3 DNA is TGTGCCAGCAGTTTGGAGGGGGGACGGGAGACTTTCTTT.

This chain joins TRBV19 and TRBJ2-1; D gene ambiguous. V was cut by 6 bases and J by 5 bases, with 11 bases left in between. Germline loops: CDR1 LNHDA, CDR2 SQIVND (reference sequence). The CDR3 contains 13 residues. CDR3: CASRPHPNNEQFF. In nucleotides, the CDR3 is TGTGCCAGTAGACCCCATCCGAACAATGAGCAGTTCTTC. Using reference TRBV19 and TRBJ2-1 for the parts outside the CDR3, the full variable domain is DGGITQSPKYLFRKEGQNVTLSCEQNLNHDAMYWYRQDPGQGLRLIYYSQIVNDFQKGDIAEGYSVSREKKESFPLTVTSAQKNPTAFYLCASRPHPNNEQFFGPGTRLTVL.

The gene calls are TRBV28 and TRBJ1-6; the D is unclear. V was pared by 5 bases and J by 10 bases, with 24 bases between. The CDR3 loop spans 17 amino acids. Germline assignment: CDR1 MDHEN and CDR2 SYDVKM. CDR3 protein: CASSPRAGVRRESPLHF. The CDR3 region has the DNA TGTGCCAGCAGTCCCAGAGCCGGGGTCAGGAGAGAATCACCCCTCCACTTT.